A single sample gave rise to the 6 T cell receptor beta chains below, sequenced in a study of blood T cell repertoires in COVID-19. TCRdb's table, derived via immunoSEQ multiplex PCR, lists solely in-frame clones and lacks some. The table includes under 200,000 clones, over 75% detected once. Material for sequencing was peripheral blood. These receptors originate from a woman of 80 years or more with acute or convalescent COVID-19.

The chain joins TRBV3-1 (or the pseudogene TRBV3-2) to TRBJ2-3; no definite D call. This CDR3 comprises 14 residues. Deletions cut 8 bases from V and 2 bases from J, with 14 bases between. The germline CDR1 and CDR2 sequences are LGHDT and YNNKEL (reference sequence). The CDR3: CASGRKSDTDTQYF. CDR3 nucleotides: TGTGCCAGCGGTAGAAAAAGCGACACAGATACGCAGTATTTT.

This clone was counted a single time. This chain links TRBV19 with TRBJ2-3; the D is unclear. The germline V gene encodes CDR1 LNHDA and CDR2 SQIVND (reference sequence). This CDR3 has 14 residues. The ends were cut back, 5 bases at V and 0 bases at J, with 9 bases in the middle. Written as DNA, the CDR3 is TGTGCCAGTAGTCCCAGTTCTAGCACAGATACGCAGTATTTT. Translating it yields CASSPSSSTDTQYF.

The CDR3 sequence: CASSLNSGAVSSYEQYF. The CDR3 DNA is TGCGCCAGCAGCTTGAATAGCGGGGCGGTTAGTTCCTACGAGCAGTACTTC. This chain joins TRBV5-1 and TRBJ2-7, with TRBD2 identical over 8 bases. The CDR3 covers 17 residues. The germline gives CDR1 SGHRS, CDR2 YFSETQ. Losses at the gene ends were 1 base for V and 1 base for J; bases not matched to a gene: 10.

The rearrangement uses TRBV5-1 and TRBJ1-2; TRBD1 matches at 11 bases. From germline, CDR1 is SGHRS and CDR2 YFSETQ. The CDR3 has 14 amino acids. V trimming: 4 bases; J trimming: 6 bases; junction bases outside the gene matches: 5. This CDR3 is CASSGQGAQDGYTF. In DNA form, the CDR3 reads TGCGCCAGCAGCGGACAGGGGGCGCAGGATGGCTACACCTTC.

The DNA of the CDR3 is TGTGCCTGGAGTAGTAGCGGGAGATTTTTAAGCACAGATACGCAGTATTTT. Translating gives CAWSSSGRFLSTDTQYF. J is TRBJ2-3 and V is TRBV30; 9 positions agree with TRBD2. Germline lookup yields CDR1 GTSNPN and CDR2 SVGIG (reference sequence). The junction had 9 bases not matched to a gene; V was cut back by 2 bases and J by 0 bases. The CDR3 spans 17 residues.

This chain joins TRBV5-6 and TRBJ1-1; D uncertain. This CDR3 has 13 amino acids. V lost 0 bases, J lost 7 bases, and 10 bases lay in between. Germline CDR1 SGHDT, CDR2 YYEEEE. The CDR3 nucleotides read TGTGCCAGCAGCTTGGGACTAATAGGTGAAGCTTTCTTT. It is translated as CASSLGLIGEAFF. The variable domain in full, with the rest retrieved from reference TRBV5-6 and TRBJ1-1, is DAGVTQSPTHLIKTRGQQVTLRCSPKSGHDTVSWYQQALGQGPQFIFQYYEEEERQRGNFPDRFSGHQFPNYSSELNVNALLLGDSALYLCASSLGLIGEAFFGQGTRLTVV.